This record looks at one TCR beta chain sequence and its context. Antigen unknown. The record originates from a study of OX40 agonist ivuxolimab in advanced cancers. The CDR3 runs 15 residues. CDR1 and CDR2 from the germline V gene are SNHLY and FYNNEI. The ends lost 8 bases at V and 10 bases at J; junction bases unmatched: 9. Study-level results: Partial responders at 0.1-3.0 mg/kg had among the lowest clonal expansion. On average, a greater number of expanded clones characterised CD8+ T cells relative to CD4+. A proportion of nonresponders additionally exhibited low normalized T-cell clonal expansion.

Some clones are missing from TCRdb's copy, which holds only in-frame ones; the method was immunoSEQ multiplex PCR. The sample consists of fewer than 85,000 clones, about nine tenths of them appearing once. The specimen comprised CD4+ or CD8+ T cells sorted from blood, sampled in a trial of the OX40 agonist ivuxolimab. The receptor was isolated from an adult with an advanced solid tumor such as melanoma, head and neck, liver or kidney cancer. The chain carries TRBV2 and TRBJ2-1, with 15 positions matching TRBD2. CDR3 residues: CASGGTSGGMSEQFF. The CDR3 nucleotides read TGTGCCAGCGGCGGGACTAGCGGGGGGATGAGCGAGCAGTTCTTC.